A selection of T cell receptor beta chains follows, all from one sample in a study of T cell responses to AZD1222 COVID-19 vaccine. The data were produced by immunoSEQ multiplex PCR, yet TCRdb's version contains in-frame clones alone and is incomplete. The sample lists tens of thousands of clones, 83% occurring once. Sequences were derived from peripheral blood, sampled 28 days after the second AZD1222 dose. The source is an adult who received the AZD1222 COVID-19 vaccine. Each CDR3 is given with its conserved first and last residue. A D gene is named only where the DNA matches it firmly. The size field is filled for only some rows; it gives once, few, many or a size class.

CDR3aa	CDR3nt	v_gene	abundance	j_gene	d_gene
CASSLEFWQGGTEAFF	TGTGCCAGCAGCTTGGAGTTTTGGCAGGGCGGAACTGAAGCTTTCTTT	TRBV5-8	-	TRBJ1-1	-
CASTEGAPGTQYF	TGTGCCAGCACAGAAGGGGCGCCGGGTACGCAGTATTTT	TRBV28	-	TRBJ2-3	-
CASSPRNLPGATEVFF	TGCGCCAGCAGCCCCCGAAACCTGCCGGGGGCCACTGAAGTTTTCTTT	TRBV5-1	-	TRBJ1-1	-
CASSLKTSGAFF	TGTGCCAGCAGTTTGAAGACGAGCGGGGCTTTCTTT	TRBV28	-	TRBJ1-1	-
CAWSANSNEKLFF	TGTGCCTGGAGTGCTAACAGTAATGAAAAACTGTTTTTT	TRBV30	few	TRBJ1-4	-
CASSQGNQPQHF	TGCGCCAGCAGCCAAGGCAATCAGCCCCAGCATTTT	TRBV4-3	-	TRBJ1-5	-
CASREDYMNTEAFF	TGTGCCAGCAGAGAGGATTACATGAACACTGAAGCTTTCTTT	TRBV6-4	-	TRBJ1-1	-
CASSLGGGVDIYEQYF	TGTGCCAGCAGCTTAGGGGGAGGTGTGGACATATACGAGCAGTACTTC	TRBV7-2	-	TRBJ2-7	-
CASSSTTPGWGTEAFF	TGTGCCAGCAGTTCTACGACACCGGGGTGGGGCACTGAAGCTTTCTTT	TRBV28	-	TRBJ1-1	-
CAPMGGRDRVVGDTEAFF	TGTGCCCCGATGGGAGGGCGGGACAGGGTCGTTGGGGACACTGAAGCTTTCTTT	TRBV27	-	TRBJ1-1	TRBD1
CASSFLRYRGPNYGYTF	TGTGCCAGCAGTTTTTTAAGGTACAGGGGCCCCAACTATGGCTACACCTTC	TRBV28	-	TRBJ1-2	TRBD1
CASRDPNYGYTF	TGTGCCAGTAGAGACCCAAATTATGGCTACACCTTC	TRBV19	few	TRBJ1-2	-
CASSTTSGRRYEQYF	TGTGCCAGCAGCACTACTAGCGGGAGAAGATACGAGCAGTACTTC	TRBV6-2/TRBV6-3	-	TRBJ2-7	TRBD2
CASSIMRAGELFF	TGTGCCAGTAGTATAATGAGGGCCGGGGAGCTGTTTTTT	TRBV19	-	TRBJ2-2	-
CASTPIAGSYNEQFF	TGTGCCAGCACTCCCATAGCGGGGAGCTACAATGAGCAGTTCTTC	TRBV11-2	-	TRBJ2-1	TRBD2
CASSLSSQGNYGYTF	TGCGCCAGCAGCTTGTCGTCACAGGGGAACTATGGCTACACCTTC	TRBV5-1	-	TRBJ1-2	TRBD1
CASSLSSQGRYTGELFF	TGTGCCAGCAGCTTATCGTCACAGGGAAGGTACACCGGGGAGCTGTTTTTT	TRBV7-3	-	TRBJ2-2	-
CASSKVFNRNTIYF	TGTGCCAGCAGCAAAGTTTTTAACCGAAACACCATATATTTT	TRBV28	-	TRBJ1-3	-
CASSLSDRGFNSPLHF	TGTGCCAGCAGCCTCTCGGACAGGGGGTTTAATTCACCCCTCCACTTT	TRBV7-8	-	TRBJ1-6	TRBD1
CASSQGPAGTGELFF	TGTGCCAGCAGCCAAGGACCAGCGGGTACCGGGGAGCTGTTTTTT	TRBV4-2	-	TRBJ2-2	-
CASSEALDREAFF	TGTGCCAGCAGTGAGGCCTTGGACAGGGAAGCTTTCTTT	TRBV25-1	-	TRBJ1-1	TRBD1
CAISESPGETQYF	TGTGCCATCAGTGAGTCGCCAGGGGAGACCCAGTACTTC	TRBV10-3	-	TRBJ2-5	-
CATSDLLTGGKNTEAFF	TGTGCCACCAGTGATTTACTAACAGGGGGGAAGAACACTGAAGCTTTCTTT	TRBV24-1	-	TRBJ1-1	TRBD1
CAWRNDRGGTYEQYF	TGTGCCTGGCGTAATGACAGGGGGGGGACCTACGAGCAGTACTTC	TRBV30	-	TRBJ2-7	TRBD1
CASSLGLGFNTGELFF	TGTGCCAGCAGCTTAGGGTTAGGTTTTAACACCGGGGAGCTGTTTTTT	TRBV7-2	-	TRBJ2-2	-
CASSQKWTDSYEQYF	TGCGCCAGCAGCCAGAAATGGACGGACTCCTACGAGCAGTACTTC	TRBV4-1	-	TRBJ2-7	-
CASSLTGGEYGYTF	TGTGCCAGCAGCCTAACAGGGGGCGAATATGGCTACACCTTC	TRBV5-4	-	TRBJ1-2	TRBD1
CASSSGQNTGELFF	TGTGCCAGCAGCAGCGGACAGAACACCGGGGAGCTGTTTTTT	TRBV7-9	-	TRBJ2-2	-
CASSDSGDGTDTQYF	TGTGCCAGCAGTGACTCCGGAGACGGCACAGATACGCAGTATTTT	TRBV6-4	few	TRBJ2-3	-
CASHMGGDRGHEQYF	TGTGCCAGCCACATGGGAGGGGACAGGGGGCACGAGCAGTACTTC	TRBV28	-	TRBJ2-7	TRBD1